Following are 18 T cell receptor beta chains from one sample sequenced in a study of lymphopenia after photon versus proton radiotherapy. Generated by immunoSEQ multiplex PCR, the TCRdb table keeps only in-frame clones and is missing some. This table has tens of thousands of clones, approximately 80% appearing once. The specimen comprised peripheral blood, sampled from a patient treated with proton-based radiotherapy. The receptors stem from a woman aged 70 to 79 with pancreatic cancer.

The gene calls are TRBV10-1 and TRBJ2-2; 15 bases fit TRBD2. The germline CDR1 and CDR2 sequences are WNHNN and SYGVQD (reference sequence). J lost 1 base, V lost 1 base, and 7 bases had no gene match. CDR3 length: 20 amino acids. CDR3 loop: CASSEYPGLAGGRNTGELFF. CDR3 nucleotide sequence: TGCGCCAGCAGTGAGTACCCCGGACTAGCGGGAGGGCGGAACACCGGGGAGCTGTTTTTT.

This chain uses TRBV18 with TRBJ2-3; TRBD2 matches at 12 bases. The germline V gene encodes CDR1 KGHSH and CDR2 LQKENI. Losses at the gene ends were 5 bases for V and 4 bases for J; bases not matched to a gene: 4. The CDR3 has 15 residues. As DNA, the CDR3 is TGTGCCAGCTCAACAGGACTAGCGGGATCAGATACGCAGTATTTT. This translates into CASSTGLAGSDTQYF.

In its sample, this clone was seen once. The chain recombines TRBV28 with TRBJ2-7, with D maybe TRBD1 (5 bases). The germline V and J ends were trimmed by 9 bases and 5 bases, with 17 bases remaining between them. There are 13 residues in the CDR3. Per the germline V gene, CDR1 is MDHEN and CDR2 is SYDVKM. CDR3 sequence: CASTHPRVHEQYF. CDR3 bases: TGTGCCAGTACCCACCCCAGGGTGCACGAGCAGTACTTC.

CDR3 in DNA: TGTGCCAGTAGTACCGGACACCTTTCCTACAATGAGCAGTTCTTC. Its translation: CASSTGHLSYNEQFF. The rearrangement joins TRBV19 to TRBJ2-1, with D maybe TRBD1 (5 bases). The germline gives CDR1 LNHDA, CDR2 SQIVND (reference sequence). V lost 4 bases and J 1 base, leaving 11 bases between the germline ends. This CDR3 has 15 residues.

This chain connects TRBV5-4 to TRBJ1-6; no definite D call. This CDR3 has 16 residues. Trimming shortened V by 2 bases and J by 0 bases, and 9 bases separated the two germline ends. In germline, CDR1 is SGHNT, CDR2 YYREEE (reference sequence). The CDR3 DNA is TGTGCCAGCAGCTTTTTAGGAAGCTCCTATAATTCACCCCTCCACTTT. Protein: CASSFLGSSYNSPLHF.

The V and J genes are TRBV30 and TRBJ1-2; D remains ambiguous. Looked up from germline, CDR1 is GTSNPN and CDR2 is SVGIG (reference sequence). CDR3 size: 11 residues. The V end was cut by 0 bases, the J end by 13 bases, with 12 bases between. The CDR3 sequence is CAWSVLWGGTF. The CDR3 bases are TGTGCCTGGAGTGTACTCTGGGGAGGCACCTTC.

This clone was picked up a small number of times. This chain connects TRBV27 to TRBJ2-2; 8 nucleotides align to TRBD1. There are 16 residues in the CDR3. V lost 6 bases to trimming and J lost 5 bases; unmatched junction nucleotides: 11. Per the germline V gene, CDR1 is MNHEY and CDR2 is SMNVEV (reference sequence). The CDR3 protein is CASRRTGQGGTGELFF. The CDR3 nucleotides are TGTGCCAGCAGACGCACAGGACAGGGAGGAACCGGGGAGCTGTTTTTT.

In its sample, this clone was seen once. V is TRBV6-6 and J is TRBJ1-2; unclear D gene. The germline V gene has CDR1 MNHNY and CDR2 SVGAGI (reference sequence). The CDR3 sequence is 9 residues long. V gave up 6 bases and J gave up 7 bases, with 3 bases separating them. The CDR3: CASSSGYTF. The CDR3 DNA sequence: TGTGCCAGCAGCTCTGGCTACACCTTC.

The chain is built from TRBV21-1 and TRBJ1-1; the listed D gene, TRBD1, was not tested against the DNA. TRBV21-1 is annotated as a pseudogene. The CDR3 totals 17 residues. Written as DNA, the CDR3 is TGTGCCAGCAGCAACTTCCCAGAAGTACAAGTGAACACTGAAGCTTTCTTT. This encodes CASSNFPEVQVNTEAFF.

The chain carries TRBV6-1 and TRBJ1-1; D ambiguous. V was shortened by 7 bases and J by 5 bases, with 14 bases between the two germline ends. The germline V gene encodes CDR1 MNHNS and CDR2 SASEGT. The CDR3 runs 13 residues. The CDR3 DNA sequence: TGTGCCAGCAAGCCCCTGCCAGGAACTGAAGCTTTCTTT. This translates into CASKPLPGTEAFF.

The DNA for the CDR3 is TGTGCCAGCAGCTTGGACTTCGCACCCCCGGAGCAGTACTTC. This codes for CASSLDFAPPEQYF. The chain joins TRBV7-3 to TRBJ2-7; TRBD2 is a possible D gene (5 bases). The germline V gene encodes CDR1 SGHTA and CDR2 FQGTGA. There are 14 residues in the CDR3. Trimming took off 3 bases at V and 7 bases at J, with 16 bases between the two ends.

The gene calls are TRBV7-2 and TRBJ1-5; D unclear. V was cut by 4 bases and J by 6 bases, with 7 bases left in between. The CDR3 has 12 residues. CDR1 and CDR2 (germline): SGHTA, FQGNSA. Written as DNA, the CDR3 is TGTGCCAGCAGCTATCAGGCTCAGCCCCAGCATTTT. It codes for CASSYQAQPQHF.

The J gene is TRBJ1-1, the V gene TRBV11-2; 11 bases map to TRBD1. V dropped 2 bases and J dropped 4; count of bases not matched to a gene: 3. Germline V gene data show CDR1 as SGHAT and CDR2 as FQNNGV. CDR3 size: 15 residues. The CDR3 sequence: CASSLFGTGGTEAFF. In nucleotides, the CDR3 is TGTGCCAGCAGCTTATTCGGGACAGGGGGCACTGAAGCTTTCTTT.

Within the sample, this clone is medium-sized. J is TRBJ1-6 and V is TRBV27, with a tentative D call TRBD1 (5 bases). The germline gives CDR1 MNHEY, CDR2 SMNVEV (reference sequence). This CDR3 comprises 14 residues. V gave up 4 bases and J gave up 5 bases, with 9 bases separating them. This CDR3 is CASSSTADNSPLHF. In DNA form, the CDR3 reads TGTGCCAGCAGTTCGACAGCAGATAATTCACCCCTCCACTTT.

The chain is built from TRBV7-9 and TRBJ2-1; D might be TRBD1 (6 bases). From germline, CDR1 is SEHNR and CDR2 FQNEAQ (reference sequence). V was clipped by 8 bases and J by 5 bases, with 22 bases between them. The CDR3 contains 16 residues. The CDR3 coding sequence is TGTGCCAGCTCCCCAGGGTCAGGGGATTCTAACAATGAGCAGTTCTTC. Encoded protein: CASSPGSGDSNNEQFF. The full variable domain, with the rest looked up from reference TRBV7-9 and TRBJ2-1, is DTGVSQNPRHKITKRGQNVTFRCDPISEHNRLYWYRQTLGQGPEFLTYFQNEAQLEKSRLLSDRFSAERPKGSFSTLEIQRTEQGDSAMYLCASSPGSGDSNNEQFFGPGTRLTVL.

The chain links TRBV19 to TRBJ1-6; 7 bases are shared with TRBD1. Germline assignment: CDR1 LNHDA and CDR2 SQIVND (reference sequence). V was clipped by 5 bases and J by 0 bases; unmatched bases: 19. This CDR3 has 21 residues. The CDR3 here is CASSVFPARTGLDSYNSPLHF. The CDR3, as DNA: TGTGCCAGTAGTGTTTTCCCCGCCCGGACAGGACTCGACTCCTATAATTCACCCCTCCACTTT.

This chain uses TRBV2 with TRBJ1-2; 8 nucleotides match TRBD1. Germline loops: CDR1 SNHLY, CDR2 FYNNEI. The length of the CDR3 is 14 residues. V was clipped by 6 bases and J by 6 bases; unmatched bases: 9. CDR3: CASRPDRGGDGYTF. CDR3 nucleotides: TGTGCCAGCAGGCCCGACAGGGGAGGGGATGGCTACACCTTC.

This rearrangement joins TRBV6-5 to TRBJ1-2, with D perhaps TRBD1 (5 bases). This CDR3 is 14 amino acids long. CDR1 is MNHEY and CDR2 is SVGAGI in the germline V gene. The ends were cut back, 6 bases at V and 2 bases at J, with 13 bases in the middle. CDR3 coding DNA: TGTGCCAGCAGATTCCGGGACGGGAACTATGGCTACACCTTC. Protein: CASRFRDGNYGYTF.